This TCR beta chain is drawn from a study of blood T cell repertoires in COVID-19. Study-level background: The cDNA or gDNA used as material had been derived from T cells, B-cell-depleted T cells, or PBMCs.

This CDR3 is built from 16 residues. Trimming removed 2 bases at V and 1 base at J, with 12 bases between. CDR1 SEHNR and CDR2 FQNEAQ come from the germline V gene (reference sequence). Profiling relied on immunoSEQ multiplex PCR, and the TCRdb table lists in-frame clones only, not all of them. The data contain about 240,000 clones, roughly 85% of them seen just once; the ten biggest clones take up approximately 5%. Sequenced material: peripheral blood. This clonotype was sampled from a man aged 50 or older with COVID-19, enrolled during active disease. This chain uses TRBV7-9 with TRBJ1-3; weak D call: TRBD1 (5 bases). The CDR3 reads CASSLRAGQSGNTIYF. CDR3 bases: TGTGCCAGCAGCTTAAGAGCAGGGCAGTCTGGAAACACCATATATTTT.